Given below is one T cell receptor beta chain in context. Construction of the TCR beta libraries employed iRepertoire HTBI primers in conjunction with Arm-PCR of CDR3 regions. MiXCR, run by TCRdb on the multiplex PCR reads, gives a single entry per CDR3 protein. This table has almost 350,000 distinct CDR3 sequences, about 20% appearing once. The source of the sample is a study of regulatory T cells in long-lasting Graves disease. Time point denoted: persistent/refractory GD, antithyroid drugs over 5 years with positive TRAb. Isolated PBMC RNA provided the starting material for the TCR library. Germline CDR1 reads LNHDA; CDR2 reads SQIVND (reference sequence). With 3 bases removed from V and 0 bases from J, the gap between germline ends came to 17 bases. There are 17 residues in the CDR3.

Sequencing was performed on peripheral blood mononuclear cells (PBMCs), taken when the disease was refractory, from a patient treated with antithyroid drugs. This rearrangement joins TRBV19 to TRBJ1-1; D is unresolved. The sequence derives from a female donor with Graves disease. In DNA, the CDR3 is TGTGCCAGTAGTATTCTCCCCACCCCCGGGATGAACACTGAAGCTTTCTTT. Protein sequence: CASSILPTPGMNTEAFF.